Following are 22 T cell receptor beta chains from one sample sequenced in a study of T cell repertoires in cytomegalovirus infection. Their recognized antigens are unknown. Each CDR3 protein gets one entry after TCRdb re-called the reads with MiXCR. Of roughly 730,000 distinct CDR3 sequences listed, roughly 36% are singletons. The source was cultured PBMCs, collected from culture after CMV antigen stimulation. The receptor set was obtained from a human donor in good health (CMV status not recorded). Some clones in this sample may be carry-over from other donors' samples.

This chain joins TRBV20-1 and TRBJ2-5; 9 bases line up with TRBD2. J was trimmed by 1 base and V by 7 bases; bases with no gene match: 10. The CDR3 has 15 amino acids. Germline V CDR1 and CDR2: DFQATT, SNEGSKA (reference sequence). The CDR3 DNA reads TGCAGTGGCGCTAGTGGGCGGGAGGGCCAAGAGACCCAGTACTTC. It encodes CSGASGREGQETQYF.

The gene calls are TRBV7-9 and TRBJ2-2; possibly TRBD2 for D (5 bases). This CDR3 comprises 13 residues. Trimming left V 5 bases short and J 8 bases short, with 12 bases between. CDR1 and CDR2 (germline): SEHNR, FQNEAQ (reference sequence). The CDR3 DNA reads TGTGCCAGCAGCCCCACCGGGGTGGGGGAGCTGTTTTTT. This codes for CASSPTGVGELFF.

As regards this clonotype: Mismatch with germline at one junction end may stem from a read error. The chain joins TRBV7-6 to TRBJ1-1, with D uncertain. The CDR3 extends over 13 amino acids. The germline V gene has CDR1 SGHVS and CDR2 FNYEAQ. Written as DNA, the CDR3 is TGTGCCTGCAGCTTTACGGTCCGGACTGAAGCTTTCTTT. Its translation: CACSFTVRTEAFF.

This clonotype came up a few times. The chain uses TRBV27 and TRBJ2-5; possible D gene TRBD2, 5 bases. Germline-derived CDR1 and CDR2 are MNHEY and SMNVEV (reference sequence). Trimming removed 3 bases from V and 1 base from J, with 15 bases in between. The CDR3 extends over 16 amino acids. DNA for the CDR3: TGTGCCAGCAGTTTGGGCGTCACGGGATCCCAAGAGACCCAGTACTTC. Amino acids: CASSLGVTGSQETQYF.

This chain connects TRBV7-2 to TRBJ1-5; 10 positions agree with TRBD1. Germline CDR1 SGHTA, CDR2 FQGNSA. The CDR3 totals 14 residues. The V and J ends lost 2 bases and 7 bases, in that order; junction bases with no gene match: 2. CDR3 in DNA: TGTGCCAGCAGCTTATGGGACAGGGGACAGCCCCAGCATTTT. It encodes CASSLWDRGQPQHF.

V usage is TRBV14 and J usage is TRBJ2-3, with D unresolved. The CDR3 covers 13 residues. The V and J ends lost 3 bases and 4 bases respectively, with 8 bases between them. CDR1 SGHDN and CDR2 FVKESK come from the germline V gene. The CDR3: CASSQMGPDTQYF. The CDR3 coding sequence is TGTGCCAGCAGCCAGATGGGCCCAGATACGCAGTATTTT.

V usage is TRBV7-8 and J usage is TRBJ2-5; maybe TRBD2 (7 bases). The CDR3 is 13 amino acids. Germline V gene lookup returns CDR1 SGHVS and CDR2 FQNEAQ. Trimming took 5 bases from V and 3 from J, leaving 10 bases between them. This chain's CDR3 is CASSTGTKETQYF. DNA of the CDR3: TGTGCCAGCAGCACAGGGACTAAAGAGACCCAGTACTTC.

This clonotype was observed a few times. The V gene is TRBV6-1, the J gene TRBJ2-2, with unresolved D. Germline V lookup: CDR1 MNHNS, CDR2 SASEGT. The CDR3 extends over 11 amino acids. V lost 6 bases, J lost 8 bases, and 7 bases lay in between. CDR3 bases: TGTGCCAGCAGCGATGGGGGGGAGCTGTTTTTT. Its protein is CASSDGGELFF.

This clonotype was seen only once. The chain has TRBV7-8 and TRBJ2-5; weak D call: TRBD2 (6 bases). The CDR3 extends over 18 amino acids. V gave up 0 bases and J gave up 0 bases, with 17 bases separating them. CDR1 and CDR2 from the germline V gene are SGHVS and FQNEAQ. CDR3 DNA sequence: TGTGCCAGCAGCTTAGCAGGGAACGGGGGACGGGACCAAGAGACCCAGTACTTC. Encoded protein: CASSLAGNGGRDQETQYF.

This clonotype was counted between two and nine times. The chain has TRBV7-6 and TRBJ2-7; TRBD2 might be the D (5 bases). Germline values: CDR1 SGHVS, CDR2 FNYEAQ. The germline V and J ends were trimmed by 0 bases and 0 bases, with 12 bases remaining between them. CDR3 length equals 16 residues. The CDR3 is CASSLAPSGSSYEQYF. The CDR3, as DNA: TGTGCCAGCAGCTTAGCGCCCTCGGGGAGCTCCTACGAGCAGTACTTC. Full variable domain (remainder filled in from reference TRBV7-6 and TRBJ2-7): GAGVSQSPRYKVTKRGQDVALRCDPISGHVSLYWYRQALGQGPEFLTYFNYEAQQDKSGLPNDRFSAERPEGSISTLTIQRTEQRDSAMYRCASSLAPSGSSYEQYFGPGTRLTVT.

This chain joins TRBV7-8 and TRBJ2-3, with D possibly matching TRBD1 (5 bases). V lost 4 bases and J 1 base, leaving 15 bases between the germline ends. The CDR3 runs to 16 residues. Germline values: CDR1 SGHVS, CDR2 FQNEAQ. In DNA, the CDR3 is TGTGCCAGCAGCTGGGGCCTAAATCGGCGCACAGATACGCAGTATTTT. This encodes CASSWGLNRRTDTQYF.

There are a few counts of this clonotype. This sequence joins TRBV12-3 or TRBV12-4 and TRBJ1-5, with D uncertain. The CDR3 length is 14 residues. V lost 5 bases, J lost 0 bases, and 8 bases lay in between. CDR3 DNA: TGTGCCAGCAGTGCCATTAGTAGCAATCAGCCCCAGCATTTT. Translated, it gives CASSAISSNQPQHF.

The rearrangement uses TRBV29-1 and TRBJ2-7; unclear D gene. Germline loops: CDR1 SQVTM, CDR2 ANQGSEA. Trimming took off 6 bases at V and 1 base at J, with 4 bases between the two ends. The CDR3 contains 10 residues. The CDR3 sequence: CSVGSYEQYF. The CDR3 DNA follows: TGCAGCGTCGGGTCCTACGAGCAGTACTTC.

This chain joins TRBV20-1 and TRBJ2-3; 16 nucleotides line up with TRBD2. The germline gives CDR1 DFQATT, CDR2 SNEGSKA (reference sequence). V shed 6 bases, J shed 1 base, and the junction held 10 bases outside the gene matches. The CDR3 runs to 18 residues. This CDR3 is CSANLGLAGGPGTDTQYF. Written as DNA, the CDR3 is TGCAGTGCGAACCTGGGACTAGCGGGGGGGCCGGGCACAGATACGCAGTATTTT.

This clonotype was counted at least ten times. V and J are TRBV7-9 and TRBJ2-2; possibly TRBD1 or TRBD2 for D (5 bases each). Germline V lookup: CDR1 SEHNR, CDR2 FQNEAQ (reference sequence). Between the trimmed V and J ends, which lost 5 bases and 2 bases, there was a span of 21 bases. CDR3 length: 18 residues. The DNA for the CDR3 is TGTGCCAGCAGCCAATGGGACGGCCGGATCTTAAACACCGGGGAGCTGTTTTTT. It encodes CASSQWDGRILNTGELFF.

The V and J genes are TRBV10-3 and TRBJ2-1; D possibly corresponds to TRBD2 (6 bases). V was pared by 4 bases and J by 9 bases, with 10 bases between. CDR1 is ENHRY and CDR2 is SYGVKD in the germline V gene. The CDR3 is 12 residues long. The CDR3: CAISARGGEQFF. The CDR3 coding sequence is TGTGCCATCAGTGCGCGGGGAGGTGAGCAGTTCTTC.

The chain has TRBV20-1 and TRBJ2-7; 9 nucleotides match TRBD2. Looked up from germline, CDR1 is DFQATT and CDR2 is SNEGSKA (reference sequence). The CDR3 totals 14 residues. V dropped 3 bases and J dropped 6; count of bases not matched to a gene: 9. The CDR3 reads CSASRTSERGEQYF. The CDR3 nucleotides read TGCAGTGCTAGTAGGACTAGCGAAAGGGGCGAGCAGTACTTC.

The chain carries TRBV5-1 and TRBJ2-3, with 9 bases identical to TRBD1. CDR3 size: 15 residues. Germline V lookup: CDR1 SGHRS, CDR2 YFSETQ. Trimming took 6 bases from V and 1 from J; bases not matched to a gene: 6. CDR3 DNA sequence: TGCGCCAGCACCTTAGACAGGGGGGGCACAGATACGCAGTATTTT. It yields the protein CASTLDRGGTDTQYF.

The CDR3 region is CASSLGGFVLFF. The CDR3 nucleotides are TGTGCCAGCAGCTTGGGGGGCTTTGTTCTGTTCTTC. The V gene is TRBV7-9, the J gene TRBJ2-1; the D call may be TRBD1 or TRBD2 (6 bases each). The CDR3 is 12 amino acids. V lost 3 bases, J lost 15 bases, and 15 bases lay in between. Germline V gives CDR1 SEHNR, CDR2 FQNEAQ (reference sequence).

A remark on this clonotype: A read error may account for a junction end that differs from germline. The gene calls are TRBV12-3 or TRBV12-4 and TRBJ2-7, with unresolved D. The CDR3 has 11 amino acids. DNA of the CDR3: TGTGCCAGCAGTTTATTGGGGTCCGCGTCCTTC. This sequence encodes CASSLLGSASF.

In its sample, this clonotype was seen a few times. The chain joins TRBV27 to TRBJ1-1, with TRBD1 identical over 8 bases. This CDR3 region has 14 residues. With 6 bases clipped from V and 6 bases from J, the junction kept 9 bases outside the gene matches. Germline V gene sequence: CDR1 MNHEY, CDR2 SMNVEV (reference sequence). The CDR3 coding sequence is TGTGCCAGCAGCCTCTATCAGGGGGCGGCTGAAGCTTTCTTT. As protein: CASSLYQGAAEAFF.

Ten or more counts support this clonotype. V is TRBV7-2 and J is TRBJ1-3; no firm D call. The CDR3 is 18 residues long. V dropped 7 bases and J dropped 0 bases, with 22 bases sitting between them. CDR1 is SGHTA, CDR2 FQGNSA, per germline. This CDR3 reads CASTEDFSPLGSGNTIYF. The CDR3 nucleotides are TGTGCCAGCACCGAAGATTTTTCTCCTTTGGGCTCTGGAAACACCATATATTTT.